The 3 T cell receptor beta chains presented below share a single source sample, sequenced in a study of blood T cells in healthy people across ages. Primed by a sample-barcoded 5' primer and a J-beta primer mix, a second PCR proceeded for roughly 7 to 12 cycles. TCRdb called the 5' RACE reads again in MiXCR, with one record for every CDR3 protein. The sample consists of 750,000 to 950,000 distinct CDR3 sequences, 50% to 65% of them appearing once. The sequencing sample was made of blood. These receptors were obtained from a man older than 75 in good health.

V and J are TRBV11-3 and TRBJ2-7; possibly TRBD1 for D (6 bases). The CDR3 loop spans 14 amino acids. The germline V gene encodes CDR1 SGHNT and CDR2 YENEEA. V lost 3 bases, J lost 1 base, and 10 bases lay in between. CDR3 region: CASSLTGASYEQYF. The CDR3 DNA is TGTGCCAGCAGCTTGACAGGAGCGTCCTACGAGCAGTACTTC.

This chain links TRBV29-1 with TRBJ1-2; 7 bases line up with TRBD1. The CDR3 runs to 14 residues. Germline trimming cut 4 bases from V and 7 bases from J; bases unmatched to any gene: 12. In germline, CDR1 is SQVTM, CDR2 ANQGSEA. The CDR3: CSVGEQGTTRGYTF. The CDR3 bases are TGCAGCGTTGGGGAACAGGGGACGACGCGTGGCTACACCTTC.

The rearrangement joins TRBV5-1 to TRBJ2-2; 8 bases agree with TRBD1. In germline, CDR1 is SGHRS, CDR2 YFSETQ. This CDR3 has 18 amino acids. With 4 bases clipped from V and 3 bases from J, the junction kept 14 bases outside the gene matches. CDR3 in amino acids: CASSLRLRTGLHTGELFF. The CDR3 nucleotides are TGCGCCAGCAGCCTCAGGCTGAGGACAGGGCTTCACACCGGGGAGCTGTTTTTT.